This is a list of T cell receptor beta chains from one sample in a study of STAT5B mutations in CD4+ large granular lymphocyte leukemia. Data came from immunoSEQ multiplex PCR; TCRdb stores just in-frame clones and leaves some out. This table holds about 38,000 clones, 75% to 85% found once. Material for sequencing was CD4+ T cells from blood buffy coats. The receptor set was obtained from a human donor in good health. Each CDR3 is given with its conserved first and last residue. Clone size is not always given. Where it is, it says once, few, many or a class for expanded clones.

TRBV5-6,TRBJ2-3,-,CASSLVLAVTDTQYF
TRBV7-9,TRBJ2-3,few,CASSLAGDLQYF
TRBV9,TRBJ2-7,-,CASSATGAGGPQYF
TRBV5-6,TRBJ1-3,-,CASSLTVSGNTIYF
TRBV5-1,TRBJ2-5,-,CASGLAGGQETQYF
TRBV19,TRBJ1-4,-,CASRTDSATNEKLFF
TRBV5-4,TRBJ2-3,-,CASSSITGWNTQYF
TRBV6-1,TRBJ1-6,-,CASSELDRGSPLHF
TRBV19,TRBJ2-1,-,CASSILPSYNEQFF
TRBV7-8,TRBJ1-2,-,CASSLGGGYGYTF
TRBV7-8,TRBJ2-4,-,CASSLVATGGENIQYF
TRBV28,TRBJ1-2,-,CASSFGGLVGYTF
TRBV21-1,TRBJ2-7,-,CASSPSRAEQYF
TRBV5-6,TRBJ2-1,-,CASSLEPGLVYNEQFF
TRBV29-1,TRBJ1-2,-,CSVQDREGDYGYTF
TRBV27,TRBJ1-6,-,CASSAGQGDWSPLHF